This T cell receptor beta chain was obtained from a study of the immune and genomic landscape of osteosarcoma (dated by TCRdb to between 2020 and 2021). Regarding the research as a whole: A total of under 50 pediatric and adult patients with high-grade osteosarcoma made up the overall cohort, and the median age at diagnosis was approximately 27 years (range roughly 5-90). The osteosarcoma immunogenomic landscape was characterized by integrating TCR sequencing results with transcriptome, protein array and immunostaining data. The study aimed to explain the limited clinical activity of immune checkpoint inhibitors in osteosarcoma. The cohort was enriched for poor-risk disease, as unfavorable pathologic response to standard therapy was shown in more than 71% of the cohort and around 67% of the cohort were deceased. Three patients contributed two samples from the same tumor site. The study profiled osteosarcoma specimens with whole genome, RNA and T-cell receptor sequencing plus immunohistochemistry and reverse phase protein arrays to define immunogenic potential. In the overall cohort, 55% to 65% of patients were male, and localized disease at diagnosis was presented by roughly 80% of patients. Points the paper makes about the study in general: Rather than matched normal tissue, external data from normal skin and healthy peripheral blood provided the clonality benchmarks. Along with the frozen tumor specimens, matched blood was collected from just a couple of patients. TCR productive clonality was higher in the immune-hot C3 cluster than the cold C1 cluster but still low overall. Sample size was not determined by any statistical method, because osteosarcoma is rare and every possible sample was collected. Productive TCR clonality was found to be low overall, with an average of 0.09 and a maximum of 0.3, which suggested limited T-cell clonal expansion. In five cases, a single hyperexpanded clone dominated the repertoire, and each of these five cases had fewer than 100 T-cell clonotypes.

In regard to this clone: Its antigen remains undetermined. Base quality data are lacking; no much larger clone is found one base away.

TCR beta chain CDR3 regions were immunosequenced with the ImmunoSEQ Assay (Adaptive Biotechnologies). Per the source publication's procedure: The ImmunoSEQ Analyzer platform was used to export TCRB rearrangements, read counts, read proportions and gene usage. T-cell clonality was calculated from productive rearrangements as 1 minus Pielou's evenness. Clonal space homeostasis binned clonotypes as rare, small, medium, large or hyperexpanded (0.01 to 1 of the repertoire). TCR productive clonality was compared across immune clusters C1, C2 and C3 using the Wilcoxon rank sum test. The source is immuneACCESS, and TCRdb retained only in-frame sequences with V and J called. Part of the clones is not carried over; for the studies checked, unresolved V genes explain less than half of this, and the remainder is unexplained. V, J and clone size reflect that table, while D and trimming were determined from the DNA. The sample table contains a few thousand clones; only one count was recorded for 77% of them. The leading ten clones occupy 5.5% to 7.5% of the sample.

Looking up the germline V gene yields CDR1 SGHRS and CDR2 YFSETQ. Taken from cysteine to phenylalanine, the CDR3 has 15 residues. CDR3 DNA only is kept here, 45 bases in frame from base 1. V loses 4 bases at its end and J loses 3 bases; junction bases beyond the gene matches: 10. Post-treatment primary, local recurrence and metastasis tumors from poor-prognosis patients were used as specimens. The sample taken for sequencing was osteosarcoma tumor tissue from the lung. The source of this sequence is a human donor with osteosarcoma. The chain is made from TRBV5-1 and TRBJ2-7; TRBD1 fits 7 bases in the junction. The CDR3 corresponds to CASSARDSIFYEQYF. The sequenced DNA: TGCGCCAGCAGCGCCAGGGACAGCATTTTCTACGAGCAGTACTTC.